This TCR beta chain is from a study of blood T cell repertoires in COVID-19. Looking at the study overall: Researchers got acute and convalescent COVID-19 samples from the United States, Italy and Spain. The analysed material was cDNA or gDNA that came from T cells, B-cell-depleted T cells, or PBMCs.

Seattle's cohort entered during active infection and was followed longitudinally. The ends were cut back, 7 bases at V and 1 base at J, with 13 bases in the middle. CDR1 is LNHDA, CDR2 SQIVND, per germline (reference sequence). The CDR3 runs to 15 residues. This clone has only one observation. Original methodology: Amplifying reference gene primers gave estimates of nucleated cell counts. Method: immunoSEQ multiplex PCR; TCRdb's copy keeps in-frame clones and lacks some. V, J and clone size reflect that table, while D and trimming were determined from the DNA. The repertoire holds about 180,000 clones, with over 80% as singletons.

This sequence was found in a woman aged 40 to 50 with COVID-19, enrolled during active disease. The source material was peripheral blood. The rearrangement joins TRBV19 to TRBJ2-2; a weak D match, TRBD1 (7 bases). CDR3 DNA sequence: TGTGCCAGTACCAGACAGGGAGGGAACACCGGGGAGCTGTTTTTT. It yields the protein CASTRQGGNTGELFF.